The clone carrying this TCR beta chain was recorded at least ten times. This specimen belongs to a study of regulatory T cells in long-lasting Graves disease. Time point described: newly diagnosed GD, antithyroid drugs for less than 3 months. The TCR library was prepared using RNA isolated from PBMCs. The CDR3 contains 14 residues. Trimming shortened V by 2 bases and J by 4 bases, and 11 bases separated the two germline ends. Germline loops: CDR1 ENHRY, CDR2 SYGVKD. Building the TCR beta libraries relied on iRepertoire HTBI primers, and CDR3 regions underwent Arm-PCR. TCRdb reanalysed the multiplex PCR reads using MiXCR and keeps one entry per CDR3 protein. Of around 400,000 distinct CDR3 sequences in the sample, roughly a sixth are singletons; the top ten hold about 20%.

This rearrangement joins TRBV10-3 to TRBJ1-2, with a tentative D call TRBD1 (6 bases). The specimen was peripheral blood mononuclear cells (PBMCs), collected at new diagnosis, from a patient treated with antithyroid drugs. The origin of this receptor is a female donor with Graves disease. The CDR3 loop reads CAISEAGATYGYTF. CDR3 nucleotides: TGTGCCATCAGTGAGGCAGGGGCTACCTATGGCTACACCTTC.